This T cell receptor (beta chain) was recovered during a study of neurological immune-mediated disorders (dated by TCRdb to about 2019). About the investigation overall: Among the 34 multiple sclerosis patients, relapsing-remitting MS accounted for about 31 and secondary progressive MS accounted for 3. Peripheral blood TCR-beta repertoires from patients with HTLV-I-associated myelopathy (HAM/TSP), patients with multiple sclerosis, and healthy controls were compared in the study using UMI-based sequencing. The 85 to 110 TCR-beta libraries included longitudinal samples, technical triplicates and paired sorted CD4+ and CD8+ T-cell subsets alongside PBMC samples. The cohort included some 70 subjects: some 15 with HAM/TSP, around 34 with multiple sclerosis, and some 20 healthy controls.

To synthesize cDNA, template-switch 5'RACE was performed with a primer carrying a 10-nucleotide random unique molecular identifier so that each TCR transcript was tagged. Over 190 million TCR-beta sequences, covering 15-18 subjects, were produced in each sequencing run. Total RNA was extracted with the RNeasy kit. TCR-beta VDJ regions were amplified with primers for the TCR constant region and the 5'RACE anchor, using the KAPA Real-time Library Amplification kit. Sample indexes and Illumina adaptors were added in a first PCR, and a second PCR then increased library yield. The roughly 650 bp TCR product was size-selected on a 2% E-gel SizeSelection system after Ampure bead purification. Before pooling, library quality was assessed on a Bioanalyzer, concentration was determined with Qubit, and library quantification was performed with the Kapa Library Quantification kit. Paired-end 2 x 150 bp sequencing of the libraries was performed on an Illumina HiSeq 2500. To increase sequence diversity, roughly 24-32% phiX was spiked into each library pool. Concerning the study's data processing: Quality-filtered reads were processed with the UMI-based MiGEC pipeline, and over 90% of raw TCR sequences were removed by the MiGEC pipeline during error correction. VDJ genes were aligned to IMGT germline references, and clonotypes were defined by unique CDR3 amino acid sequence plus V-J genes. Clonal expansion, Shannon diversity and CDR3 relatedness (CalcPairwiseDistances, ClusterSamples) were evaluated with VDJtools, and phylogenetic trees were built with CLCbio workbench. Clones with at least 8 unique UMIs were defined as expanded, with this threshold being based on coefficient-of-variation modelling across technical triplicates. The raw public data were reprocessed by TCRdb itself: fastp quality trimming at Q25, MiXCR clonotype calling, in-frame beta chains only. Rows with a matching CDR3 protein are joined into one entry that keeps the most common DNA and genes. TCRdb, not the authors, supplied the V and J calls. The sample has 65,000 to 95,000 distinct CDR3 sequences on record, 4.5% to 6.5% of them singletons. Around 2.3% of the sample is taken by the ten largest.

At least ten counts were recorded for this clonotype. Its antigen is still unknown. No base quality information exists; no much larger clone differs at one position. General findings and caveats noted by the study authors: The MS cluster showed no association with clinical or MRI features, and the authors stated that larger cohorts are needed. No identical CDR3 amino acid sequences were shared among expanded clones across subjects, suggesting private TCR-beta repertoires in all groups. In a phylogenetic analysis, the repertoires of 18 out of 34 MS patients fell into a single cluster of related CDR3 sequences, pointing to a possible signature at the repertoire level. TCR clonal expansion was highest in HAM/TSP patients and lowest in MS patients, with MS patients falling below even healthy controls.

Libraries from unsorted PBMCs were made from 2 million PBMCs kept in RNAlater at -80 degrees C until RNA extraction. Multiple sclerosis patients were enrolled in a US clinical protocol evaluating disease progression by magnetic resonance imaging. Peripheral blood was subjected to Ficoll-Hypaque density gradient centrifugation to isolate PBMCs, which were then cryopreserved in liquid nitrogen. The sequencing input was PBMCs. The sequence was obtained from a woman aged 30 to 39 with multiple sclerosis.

The CDR3 reads CASRSSGRGDEQYF. The DNA sequence is as follows: TGTGCCAGCCGTTCTAGCGGGAGAGGTGACGAGCAGTACTTC. Recombination connected TRBV6-2 or TRBV6-3 to TRBJ2-7; 10 central nucleotides agree with TRBD2. The germline V gene sets CDR1 to MNHEY and CDR2 to SVGEGT. The CDR3, from cysteine to phenylalanine, totals 14 residues. This entry keeps only the CDR3 DNA: 42 bases, framed from base 1. Relative to germline, V is missing 8 bases and J is missing 5 bases, with 9 bases of the junction outside any gene match.